These T cell receptor beta chains were read from a single sample in a study of blood T cell dynamics during melanoma immunotherapy. The table came from immunoSEQ multiplex PCR; TCRdb's copy has only in-frame clones and leaves some out. The sample records more than 9,500 clones, 70% to 90% being singletons. Here the sequenced sample was blood, taken from a patient treated with checkpoint blockade. Receptor source: a human donor with melanoma. The CDR3 runs from the conserved cysteine through the conserved F or W.

J gene: TRBJ2-3; V gene: TRBV18; CDR3 protein: CASSMTSGQKASTDTQYF
J gene: TRBJ1-2; V gene: TRBV4-1; CDR3 protein: CASSQGLWTGGKDGYTF
J gene: TRBJ1-5; V gene: TRBV19; CDR3 protein: CASRTGVPNSNQPQHF
J gene: TRBJ2-3; V gene: TRBV10-3; CDR3 protein: CACTDSLTDTQYF
J gene: TRBJ2-4; V gene: TRBV18; CDR3 protein: CASSKGQGKLWLAKNIQYF
J gene: TRBJ1-2; V gene: TRBV2; CDR3 protein: CASSEGERYGYTF
J gene: TRBJ1-2; V gene: TRBV29-1; CDR3 protein: CSVLDRGNYGYTF
J gene: TRBJ2-6; V gene: TRBV11-1; CDR3 protein: CASSAAGQGYTGANVLTF
J gene: TRBJ1-2; V gene: TRBV21-1; CDR3 protein: CASSIRPSKGGGYTF
J gene: TRBJ2-3; V gene: TRBV7-7; CDR3 protein: CASSLQGASTDTQYF
J gene: TRBJ2-7; V gene: TRBV18; CDR3 protein: CASSPTVSYEQYF
J gene: TRBJ2-3; V gene: TRBV9; CDR3 protein: CASSVEGVTDTQYF
J gene: TRBJ1-1; V gene: TRBV6-6; CDR3 protein: CASSTQPGAEAFF
J gene: TRBJ1-4; V gene: TRBV4-1; CDR3 protein: CASSQASGSTNEKLFF
J gene: TRBJ1-5; V gene: TRBV6-6; CDR3 protein: CASRQTGGSDQPQHF
J gene: TRBJ2-5; V gene: TRBV7-2; CDR3 protein: CASSRPDTDGKTQYF
J gene: TRBJ1-4; V gene: TRBV4-2; CDR3 protein: CASSQDRGGNEKLFF
J gene: TRBJ2-5; V gene: TRBV6-5; CDR3 protein: CASRARGGRSETQYF
J gene: TRBJ2-5; V gene: TRBV7-2; CDR3 protein: CASSRRGDGETQYF
J gene: TRBJ1-1; V gene: TRBV7-9; CDR3 protein: CASSLSVNTEAFF
J gene: TRBJ2-7; V gene: TRBV4-1; CDR3 protein: CASSQDRGGPPYEQYF
J gene: TRBJ1-1; V gene: TRBV2; CDR3 protein: CASRRVNTEAFF
J gene: TRBJ2-3; V gene: TRBV2; CDR3 protein: CASRTLAKLTDTQYF
J gene: TRBJ2-1; V gene: TRBV5-1; CDR3 protein: CASRTGTYLQSSYNEQFF
J gene: TRBJ2-7; V gene: TRBV6-1; CDR3 protein: CASSKGQGNSYEQYF
J gene: TRBJ2-6; V gene: TRBV4-1; CDR3 protein: CASSQGGRGRSGANVLTF
J gene: TRBJ2-7; V gene: TRBV4-1; CDR3 protein: CASSPPSTLAGVSYEQYF
J gene: TRBJ1-2; V gene: TRBV5-1; CDR3 protein: CASSFATNYGYTF
J gene: TRBJ1-1; V gene: TRBV6-5; CDR3 protein: CASSSGAGGRTEAFF
J gene: TRBJ1-6; V gene: TRBV2; CDR3 protein: CASSEEALGSSPLHF
J gene: TRBJ1-1; V gene: TRBV7-9; CDR3 protein: CASSHTGIEAFF
J gene: TRBJ2-2; V gene: TRBV15; CDR3 protein: CATSSGVYTGELFF
J gene: TRBJ2-3; V gene: TRBV4-2; CDR3 protein: CASSPGTENPTDTQYF
J gene: TRBJ2-3; V gene: TRBV6-1; CDR3 protein: CASSEGTGADTQYF
J gene: TRBJ2-1; V gene: TRBV6-1; CDR3 protein: CASSERTSPLAFF
J gene: TRBJ2-1; V gene: TRBV18; CDR3 protein: CASSPTGVYNEQFF
J gene: TRBJ1-4; V gene: TRBV15; CDR3 protein: CATSVDRGLKLFF
J gene: TRBJ2-3; V gene: TRBV2; CDR3 protein: CASSEGLAGATDTQYF
J gene: TRBJ1-2; V gene: TRBV27; CDR3 protein: CASSKGRQALNYGYTF
J gene: TRBJ2-5; V gene: TRBV11-1; CDR3 protein: CASSSRQLEETQYF
J gene: TRBJ1-2; V gene: TRBV11-2; CDR3 protein: CASRSSRDRRYGYTF
J gene: TRBJ2-2; V gene: TRBV5-1; CDR3 protein: CASSLGGRGAGELFF
J gene: TRBJ1-2; V gene: TRBV6-6; CDR3 protein: CASSYAGANGYTF
J gene: TRBJ1-3; V gene: TRBV4-1; CDR3 protein: CASSQPQVPLRSGNTIYF
J gene: TRBJ2-3; V gene: TRBV19; CDR3 protein: CASSIGGQGTDTQYF
J gene: TRBJ2-7; V gene: TRBV4-1; CDR3 protein: CASGGLGSYEQYF
J gene: TRBJ1-5; V gene: TRBV7-2; CDR3 protein: CASSYRDSNQPQHF
J gene: TRBJ1-4; V gene: TRBV6-5; CDR3 protein: CASSTSGAGYEKLFF
J gene: TRBJ2-5; V gene: TRBV6-1; CDR3 protein: CASCFERRETQYF
J gene: TRBJ1-2; V gene: TRBV27; CDR3 protein: CASSYLPRTSWGYTF
J gene: TRBJ2-5; V gene: TRBV28; CDR3 protein: CASSFGGGETQYF